The following is a T cell receptor beta chain sequence with its context. The antigen is undetermined. The data originate from a study of T cell responses to AZD1222 COVID-19 vaccine. Notes on the study in general: Just a handful of AZD1222 recipients tested seropositive at baseline. After the peak T cell response, and only then, were repertoires sampled. CD4 TCRs linked to vaccination spanned spike, dominating at 160-218 and 743-854. Clonal diversity may have been underestimated in mostly white British donors.

Profiling relied on immunoSEQ multiplex PCR, and the TCRdb table lists in-frame clones only, not all of them. The sample includes 200,000 to 250,000 clones, roughly 94% of them seen just once. This CDR3 region has 15 residues. V lost 6 bases to trimming and J lost 4 bases, with 18 bases between them. Germline V gene sequence: CDR1 MDHEN, CDR2 SYDVKM. Specimen: peripheral blood, collected 28 days after the second dose of the MenACWY control vaccine. The receptor comes from an adult who received the MenACWY meningococcal vaccine as a control. The chain uses TRBV28 and TRBJ1-2; TRBD1 might be the D (6 bases). The CDR3 nucleotides are TGTGCCAGCAGCAACTCCCCACAGGGCGCCTATGGCTACACCTTC. As protein: CASSNSPQGAYGYTF.